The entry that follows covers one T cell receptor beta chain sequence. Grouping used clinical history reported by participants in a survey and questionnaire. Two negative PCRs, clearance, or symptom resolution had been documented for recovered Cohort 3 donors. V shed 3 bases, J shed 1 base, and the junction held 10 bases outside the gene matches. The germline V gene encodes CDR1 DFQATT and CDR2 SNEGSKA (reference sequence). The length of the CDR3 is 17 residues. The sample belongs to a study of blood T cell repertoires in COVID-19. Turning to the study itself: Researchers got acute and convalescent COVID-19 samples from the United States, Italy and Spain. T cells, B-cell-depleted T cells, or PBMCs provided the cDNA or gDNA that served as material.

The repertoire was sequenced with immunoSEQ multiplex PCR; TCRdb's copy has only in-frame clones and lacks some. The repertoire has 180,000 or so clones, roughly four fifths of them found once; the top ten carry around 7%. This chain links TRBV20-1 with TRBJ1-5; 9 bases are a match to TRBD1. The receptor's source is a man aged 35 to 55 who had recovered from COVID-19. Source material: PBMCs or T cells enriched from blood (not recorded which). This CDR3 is CSASFSGDRDSNQPQHF. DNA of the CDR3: TGCAGTGCTAGTTTTTCGGGGGACAGGGACAGCAATCAGCCCCAGCATTTT.